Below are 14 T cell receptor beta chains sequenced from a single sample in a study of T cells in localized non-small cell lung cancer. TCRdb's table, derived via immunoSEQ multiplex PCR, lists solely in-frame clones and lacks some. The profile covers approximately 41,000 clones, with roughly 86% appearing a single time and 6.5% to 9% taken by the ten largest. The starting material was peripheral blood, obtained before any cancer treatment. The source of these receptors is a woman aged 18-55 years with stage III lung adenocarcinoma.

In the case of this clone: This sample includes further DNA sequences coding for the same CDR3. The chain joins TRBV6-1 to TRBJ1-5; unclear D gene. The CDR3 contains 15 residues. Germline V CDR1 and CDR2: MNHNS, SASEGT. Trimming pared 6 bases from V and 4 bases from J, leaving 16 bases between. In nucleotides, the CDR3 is TGTGCCAGCAGCAGTGCCGACGGTAGAAATCAGCCCCAGCATTTT. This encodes CASSSADGRNQPQHF.

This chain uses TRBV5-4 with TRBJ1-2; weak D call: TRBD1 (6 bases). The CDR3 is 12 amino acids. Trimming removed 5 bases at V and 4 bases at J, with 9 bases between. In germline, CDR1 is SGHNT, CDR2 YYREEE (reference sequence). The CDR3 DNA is TGTGCCAGCAGTTCGGACAGCTATGGCTACACCTTC. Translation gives CASSSDSYGYTF.

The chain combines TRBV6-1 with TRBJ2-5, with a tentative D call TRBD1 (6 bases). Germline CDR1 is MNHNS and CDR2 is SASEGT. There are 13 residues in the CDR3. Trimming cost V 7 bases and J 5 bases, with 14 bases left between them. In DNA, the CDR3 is TGTGCCAGCAATCCAGGGGTGGGGGAGACCCAGTACTTC. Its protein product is CASNPGVGETQYF.

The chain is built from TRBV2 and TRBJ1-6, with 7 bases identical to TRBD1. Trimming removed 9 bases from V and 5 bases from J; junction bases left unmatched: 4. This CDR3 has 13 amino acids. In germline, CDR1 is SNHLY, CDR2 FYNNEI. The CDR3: CASTGVDNSPLHF. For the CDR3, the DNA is TGTGCCAGTACAGGGGTTGATAATTCACCCCTCCACTTT.

CDR3 bases: TGTGCCAGCAGCCGCCGGGACACGAGATTAACCGGGGAGCTGTTTTTT. It specifies CASSRRDTRLTGELFF. The chain employs TRBV5-6 and TRBJ2-2; D is perhaps TRBD1 (6 bases). CDR3 length: 16 amino acids. Germline CDR1 SGHDT, CDR2 YYEEEE. Trimming took 4 bases from V and 5 from J, leaving 18 bases between them.

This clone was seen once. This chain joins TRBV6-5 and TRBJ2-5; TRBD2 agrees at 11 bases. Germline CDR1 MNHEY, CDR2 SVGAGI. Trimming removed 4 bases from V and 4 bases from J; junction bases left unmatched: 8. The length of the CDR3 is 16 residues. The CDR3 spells CASSSRVAGGRETQYF. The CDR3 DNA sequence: TGTGCCAGCAGTTCCCGGGTAGCGGGGGGGCGAGAGACCCAGTACTTC.

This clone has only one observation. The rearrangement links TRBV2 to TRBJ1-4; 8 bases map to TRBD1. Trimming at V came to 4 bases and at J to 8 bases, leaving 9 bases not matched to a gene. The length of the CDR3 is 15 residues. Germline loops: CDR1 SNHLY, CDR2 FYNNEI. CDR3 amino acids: CASSGDRGREEKLFF. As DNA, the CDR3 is TGTGCCAGCAGTGGTGACAGGGGCCGGGAGGAAAAACTGTTTTTT.

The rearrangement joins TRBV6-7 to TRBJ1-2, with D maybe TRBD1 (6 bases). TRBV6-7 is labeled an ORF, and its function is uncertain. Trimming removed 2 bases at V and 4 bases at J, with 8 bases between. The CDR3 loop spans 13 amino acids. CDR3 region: CASSYKDSYGYTF. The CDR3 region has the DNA TGTGCCAGCAGTTACAAGGACAGCTATGGCTACACCTTC.

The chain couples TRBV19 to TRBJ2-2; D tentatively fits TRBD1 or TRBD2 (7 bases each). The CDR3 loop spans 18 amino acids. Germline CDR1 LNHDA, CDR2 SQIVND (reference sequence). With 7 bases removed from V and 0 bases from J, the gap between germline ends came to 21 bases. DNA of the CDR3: TGTGCCAGTACCCCCCTGGGAGGGGGCGGCCCGAACACCGGGGAGCTGTTTTTT. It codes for CASTPLGGGGPNTGELFF. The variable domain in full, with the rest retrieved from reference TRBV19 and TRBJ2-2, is DGGITQSPKYLFRKEGQNVTLSCEQNLNHDAMYWYRQDPGQGLRLIYYSQIVNDFQKGDIAEGYSVSREKKESFPLTVTSAQKNPTAFYLCASTPLGGGGPNTGELFFGEGSRLTVL.

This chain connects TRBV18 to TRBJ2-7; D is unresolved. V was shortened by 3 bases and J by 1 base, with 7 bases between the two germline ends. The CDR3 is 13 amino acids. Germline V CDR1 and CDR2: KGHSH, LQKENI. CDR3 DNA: TGTGCCAGCTCACCGGGGAAGTCCTACGAGCAGTACTTC. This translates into CASSPGKSYEQYF.

The CDR3 spells CASSLQGATNQPQHF. The CDR3, as DNA: TGTGCCAGTAGCCTACAGGGAGCCACCAATCAGCCCCAGCATTTT. The chain is built from TRBV19 and TRBJ1-5; D possibly corresponds to TRBD1 (6 bases). The V and J ends lost 6 bases and 3 bases respectively, with 15 bases between them. Germline lookup yields CDR1 LNHDA and CDR2 SQIVND (reference sequence). The CDR3 contains 15 residues.

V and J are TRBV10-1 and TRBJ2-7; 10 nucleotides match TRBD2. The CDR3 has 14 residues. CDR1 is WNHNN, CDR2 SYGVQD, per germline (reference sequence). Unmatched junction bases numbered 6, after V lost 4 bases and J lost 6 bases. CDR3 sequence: CASSGPSGGGEQYF. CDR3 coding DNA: TGCGCCAGCAGTGGGCCTAGCGGGGGTGGCGAGCAGTACTTC.

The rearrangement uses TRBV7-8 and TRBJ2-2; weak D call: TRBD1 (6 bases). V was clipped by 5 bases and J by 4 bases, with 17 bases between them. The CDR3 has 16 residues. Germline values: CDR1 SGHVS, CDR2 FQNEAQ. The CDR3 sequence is CASSPRGTSGTGELFF. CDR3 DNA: TGTGCCAGCAGCCCCAGGGGAACCTCGGGCACCGGGGAGCTGTTTTTT.

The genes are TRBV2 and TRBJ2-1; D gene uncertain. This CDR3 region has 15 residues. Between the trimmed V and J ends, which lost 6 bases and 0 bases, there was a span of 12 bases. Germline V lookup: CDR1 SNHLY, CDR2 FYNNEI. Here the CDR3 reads CASRALSSSYNEQFF. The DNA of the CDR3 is TGTGCCAGCAGAGCCTTATCGAGCTCCTACAATGAGCAGTTCTTC.